This T cell receptor beta chain was sequenced in a study of chronic HIV infection and antiretroviral therapy. This CDR3 comprises 13 residues. V gave up 6 bases and J gave up 5 bases; unmatched junction bases: 6. This clonotype was observed at least ten times. TCRdb ran MiXCR on the 5' RACE reads and lists one entry per CDR3 protein. This sample has roughly 39,000 distinct CDR3 sequences, with more than 8% found just once. Sequences were obtained from peripheral blood. The clonotype was recovered from an adult who had HIV and had not received antiretroviral therapy, or was an uninfected healthy control (not recorded which). The chain carries TRBV12-3 or TRBV12-4 and TRBJ1-1; TRBD1 agrees at 7 bases. CDR3 region: CASRQQGRTEAFF. DNA of the CDR3: TGTGCCAGCAGGCAACAGGGGAGGACTGAAGCTTTCTTT.